The clone carrying this T cell receptor beta chain was observed once. Its antigen is undetermined. This entry belongs to a study of siplizumab effects on memory and regulatory T cells. The assay looked at approximately 10^5 TCR templates in each sample. Assay: immunoSEQ multiplex PCR; the TCRdb copy retains only in-frame clones and omits some. The data contain 55,000 to 70,000 clones, 85% to 95% of them singletons. The CDR3 has 13 residues. Germline-derived CDR1 and CDR2 are MNHEY and SVGAGI. The V and J ends lost 5 bases and 6 bases respectively, with 14 bases between them. General study findings and limits: Major contributors to the alloresponse seemed to be naive T cells, which also appeared more diverse than memory cells. Proof of suppressive function in proliferating Tregs from siplizumab cultures was not established. Naive or memory phenotype assignment was not possible for roughly 75-97% of proliferating CD4+ or CD8+ clones.

The origin of this receptor is a human donor in good health. The J gene is TRBJ2-7, the V gene TRBV6-5; maybe TRBD2 (7 bases). Sequencing was carried out using CD8+ T cells sorted from blood. CDR3 coding DNA: TGTGCCAGCAGTCCAGTCGGGGGGCGCGAGCAGTACTTC. Protein product: CASSPVGGREQYF.